The clone carrying this T cell receptor beta chain was seen only once. The antigen remains unidentified. This specimen comes from a study of shared clonotypes between healthy human individuals. The assay was immunoSEQ multiplex PCR, and TCRdb's table has in-frame clones only and misses some. The repertoire consists of hundreds of thousands of clones, with approximately 95% occurring once and the leading ten covering approximately 0.11%. The study, taken as a whole, reports: The sharing of about 5.3% of naive CD4 clonotypes was seen across a few donors. The study sampled only blood, and tissue repertoires likely differ. Clonotype sharing among donors, it was expected, would be affected by sequencing depth. Against clonotypes common to all four donors, non-shared ones had lower generation probabilities.

Germline V lookup: CDR1 SGHDN, CDR2 FVKESK. The CDR3 contains 16 residues. Trimming cost V 1 base and J 4 bases, with 16 bases left between them. Positive CCR7 selection of CD45RO-negative cells yielded the naive CD8 cells, and terminally differentiated effector memory CD45RA+ cells were excluded. Sequencing was performed on naive CD8+ T cells sorted from blood. The clonotype originates from a woman aged 25 to 39 in good health. The gene calls are TRBV14 and TRBJ2-5; tentatively, D is TRBD2 (6 bases). CDR3 protein: CASSQVSWGSGETQYF. As DNA, the CDR3 is TGTGCCAGCAGCCAAGTTTCTTGGGGTAGCGGAGAGACCCAGTACTTC.